This T cell receptor (beta chain) was observed in a study of early T cells in non-severe SARS-CoV-2 infection. Study-level information: Sequenced material consisted of bulk RNA (from unsorted whole blood), and chains were unpaired.

The CDR3 has 12 residues. V dropped 1 base and J dropped 4 bases, with 5 bases sitting between them. Germline V gene data show CDR1 as SGHDT and CDR2 as YYEEEE. Individually, cDNA molecules had unique molecular identifiers attached to them. Each CDR3 protein is one row after TCRdb ran MiXCR on the 5' RACE reads. The repertoire includes 25,000 to 35,000 distinct CDR3 sequences, around 5.8% of them detected once, and roughly 5.7% sits in the top ten. This clonotype was seen many times. The receptor comes from an adult who was a healthcare worker with PCR-confirmed SARS-CoV-2 infection or an uninfected control (not recorded which). Sequences were obtained from whole blood. This chain links TRBV5-6 with TRBJ1-2, with D uncertain. The CDR3, as DNA: TGTGCCAGCAGCTTGTCGTCCTATGGCTACACCTTC. As protein: CASSLSSYGYTF.